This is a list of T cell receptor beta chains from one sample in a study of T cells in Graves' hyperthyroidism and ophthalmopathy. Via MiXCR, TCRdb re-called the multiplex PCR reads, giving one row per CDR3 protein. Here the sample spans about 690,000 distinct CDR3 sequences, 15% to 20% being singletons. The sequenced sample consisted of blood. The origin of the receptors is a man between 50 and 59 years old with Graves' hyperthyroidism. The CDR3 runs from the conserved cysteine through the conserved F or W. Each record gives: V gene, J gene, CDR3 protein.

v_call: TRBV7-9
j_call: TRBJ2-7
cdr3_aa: CASSPSGLAGFTYEQYF

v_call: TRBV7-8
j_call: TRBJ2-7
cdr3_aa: CASSFSQGVHEQYF

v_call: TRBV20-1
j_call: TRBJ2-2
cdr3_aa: CSARDSFTSGQTGELFF

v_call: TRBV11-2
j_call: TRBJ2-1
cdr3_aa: CASSLLRRDAYNEQFF

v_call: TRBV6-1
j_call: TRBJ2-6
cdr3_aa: CASRGLAGDRGANVLTF

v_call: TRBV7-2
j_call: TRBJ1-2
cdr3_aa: CASSLGGDGYGYTF

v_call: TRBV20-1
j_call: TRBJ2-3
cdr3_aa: CSARFQDNTDTQYF

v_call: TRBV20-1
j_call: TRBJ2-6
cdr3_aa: CSAVDRVGAGANVLTF

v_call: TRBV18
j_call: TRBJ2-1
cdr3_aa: CASSPPVGGNEQFF

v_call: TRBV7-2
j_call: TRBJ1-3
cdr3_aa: CASSFRPADAIYF

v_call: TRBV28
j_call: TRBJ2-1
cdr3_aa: CASRSSRGLTSYNEQFF

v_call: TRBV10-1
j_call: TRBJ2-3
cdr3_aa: CASSGRLAGDADTQYF

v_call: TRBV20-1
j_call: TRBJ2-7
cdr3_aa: CSARETGSYEQYF

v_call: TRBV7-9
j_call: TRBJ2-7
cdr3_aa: CASSHAAGESYEQYF

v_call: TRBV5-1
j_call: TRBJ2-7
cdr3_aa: CASSLERFSYEQYF

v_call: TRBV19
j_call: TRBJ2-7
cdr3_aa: CASSTGTGLREQYF

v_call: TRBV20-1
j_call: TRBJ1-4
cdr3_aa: CSARGGGGDSSREELFF

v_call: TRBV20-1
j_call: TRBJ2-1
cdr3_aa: CSARRLAGWGNEQFF

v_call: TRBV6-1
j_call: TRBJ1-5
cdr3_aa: CASSGGGNQPQHF

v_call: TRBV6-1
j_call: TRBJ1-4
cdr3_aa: CASRPDSGKLFF

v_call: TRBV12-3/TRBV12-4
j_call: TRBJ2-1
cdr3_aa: CASSLILWGSYNEQFF

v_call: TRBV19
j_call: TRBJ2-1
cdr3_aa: CASSIAGQGSNEQFF

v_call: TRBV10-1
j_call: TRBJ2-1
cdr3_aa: CASRSPRHNEQFF

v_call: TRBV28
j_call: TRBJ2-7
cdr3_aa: CASSPFLYHEQYF

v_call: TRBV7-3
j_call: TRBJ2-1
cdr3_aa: CASSFGSGDYNEQFF

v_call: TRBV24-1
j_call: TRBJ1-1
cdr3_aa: CATSEAANTEAFF

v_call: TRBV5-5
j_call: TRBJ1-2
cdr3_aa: CASSLDGPLVYGYTF

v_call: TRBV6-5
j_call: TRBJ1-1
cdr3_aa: CDSSYSGGRTEAFF

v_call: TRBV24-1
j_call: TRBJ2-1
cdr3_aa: CATSDSLLAGYGNEQFF

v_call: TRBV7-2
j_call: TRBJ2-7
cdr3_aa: CASRLGQRDSYEQYF

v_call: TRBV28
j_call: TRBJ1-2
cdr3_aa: CASRIPGTPRGYTF

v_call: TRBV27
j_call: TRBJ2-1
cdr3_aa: CASSPVRNEQFF

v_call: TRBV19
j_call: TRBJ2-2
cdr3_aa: CASSIVNRLGGELFF

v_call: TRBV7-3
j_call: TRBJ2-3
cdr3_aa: CASSLSGGTTDTQYF

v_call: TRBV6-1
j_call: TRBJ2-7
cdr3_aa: CASSAPDRASYEQYF

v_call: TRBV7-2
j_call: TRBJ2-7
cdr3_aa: CASSLSTSGSHEQYF

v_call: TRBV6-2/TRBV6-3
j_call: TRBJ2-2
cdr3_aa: CASSSPYTGELFF

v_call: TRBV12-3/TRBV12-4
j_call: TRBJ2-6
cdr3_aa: CASSLTRQGANVLTF

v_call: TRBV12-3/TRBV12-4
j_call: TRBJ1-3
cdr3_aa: CASEVDSGNTIYF

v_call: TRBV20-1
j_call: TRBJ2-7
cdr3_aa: CSASDSNSYEQYF

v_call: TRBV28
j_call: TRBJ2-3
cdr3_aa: CASSFQGQEYGTDTQYF

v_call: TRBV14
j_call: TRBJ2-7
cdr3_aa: CASSQTAGALDEQYF

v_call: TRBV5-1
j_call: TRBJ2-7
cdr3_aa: CASSLDPGLGEQYF

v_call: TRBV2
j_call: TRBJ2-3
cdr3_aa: CASLPGLAGSDTQYF

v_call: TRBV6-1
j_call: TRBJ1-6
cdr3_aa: CASSLTWTGANSPLHF

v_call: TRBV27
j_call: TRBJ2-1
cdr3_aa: CASVGDAGVQFF

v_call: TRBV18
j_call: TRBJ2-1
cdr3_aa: CASSPPIGRSVGEQFF

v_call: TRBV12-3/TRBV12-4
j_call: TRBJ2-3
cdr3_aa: CASSFNPESDTQYF